Listed below are T cell receptor beta chains from one sample, sequenced in a study of identical twins. TCRdb recomputed calls from the 5' RACE reads with MiXCR, one row per CDR3 protein. The table has about 260,000 distinct CDR3 sequences, 7% seen once; the top ten hold about 3.6%. The same data also contributed to another study, on yellow fever vaccine responses in identical twins.

The sequencing sample was made of memory (CD45RO+) T cells sorted from blood. The origin of the receptors is a young woman in good health. The CDR3 runs from the conserved cysteine through the conserved F or W. A D gene is named only where the DNA matches it firmly. Size is stated for part of the rows, as once, few or many counts, or as a class when the clone is expanded.

>many|TRBJ1-1|TRBD1|TRBV20-1
TGCAGTGGCACAGGGGGGAACACTGAAGCTTTCTTT
CSGTGGNTEAFF
>few|TRBJ2-1|NA|TRBV20-1
TGCAGTGCTAGAGAGGCGCGGGGTGGGGGGCAGTTCTTC
CSAREARGGGQFF
>NA|TRBJ2-7|NA|TRBV25-1
TGTGCCAGCACCGGAGGGGACTCGCACTACGAGCAGTACTTC
CASTGGDSHYEQYF
>many|TRBJ2-4|NA|TRBV4-1
TGCGCCAGCAGCCATGGATCCTGGGGCTCCGTGTCCAAAAACATTCAGTACTTC
CASSHGSWGSVSKNIQYF
>many|TRBJ1-2|NA|TRBV13
TGTGCCAGCAGCTTAGAGGTCGAGAAAAGCTCTGGCTACACCTTC
CASSLEVEKSSGYTF
>NA|TRBJ1-4|TRBD1|TRBV7-8
TGTGCCAGCACCCTGGGACAGAATTGGGAAAAACTGTTTTTT
CASTLGQNWEKLFF
>many|TRBJ2-3|NA|TRBV5-1
TGCGCCAGCAGCTTTTCAGGGATAGATACGCAGTATTTT
CASSFSGIDTQYF
>few|TRBJ2-1|NA|TRBV7-3
TGTGCCAGCAGCTTAAACCGGGACTCAAGATACAATGAGCAGTTCTTC
CASSLNRDSRYNEQFF
>NA|TRBJ1-5|NA|TRBV11-2
TGTGCCAGCAGCCAACCAACAAGCGAAGGGGCCCGCAATCAGCCCCAGCATTTT
CASSQPTSEGARNQPQHF
>many|TRBJ2-1|TRBD2|TRBV7-8
TGTGCCAGCAGCTTGACCCGGACTAGCGGGCGCAATGAGCAGTTCTTC
CASSLTRTSGRNEQFF
>NA|TRBJ1-1|NA|TRBV3-1
TGTGCCAGCAGCCGAGGGGAAGAAGCTTTCTTT
CASSRGEEAFF
>few|TRBJ2-2|NA|TRBV2
TGTGCCAGCAGTGTTGAGGGGGTTAACACCGGGGAGCTGTTTTTT
CASSVEGVNTGELFF
>NA|TRBJ2-5|NA|TRBV6-5
TGTGCCAGCAGTTACCCCCCCGCCTTCGGGGAAAAGACCCAGTACTTC
CASSYPPAFGEKTQYF
>few|TRBJ2-4|NA|TRBV7-2
TGTGCCAGCAGCCCGTCCCGGAACAGGGAGAACATTCAGTACTTC
CASSPSRNRENIQYF
>NA|TRBJ2-1|NA|TRBV20-1
TGCAGTGCTAGAGATGGCGATGGCGGGCCCGAGCAGTTCTTC
CSARDGDGGPEQFF
>few|TRBJ2-7|NA|TRBV20-1
TGCAGTGCTAGAGAAAACGCAGGATACGAGCAGTACTTC
CSARENAGYEQYF
>NA|TRBJ2-3|NA|TRBV7-2
TGTGCCAGCAGCTCTGAGTACGCAGATACGCAGTATTTT
CASSSEYADTQYF
>many|TRBJ1-1|NA|TRBV5-1
TGCGCCAGCAGCTCCGGGCCGAACACTGAAGCTTTCTTT
CASSSGPNTEAFF
>NA|TRBJ2-7|TRBD1|TRBV28
TGTGCCAGCAGGAAACAGGGGCCAACCTACGAGCAGTACTTC
CASRKQGPTYEQYF
>NA|TRBJ2-1|TRBD2|TRBV5-1
TGCGCCAGCAGCTTAGAGTCGCGGGGGGGCAATGAGCAGTTCTTC
CASSLESRGGNEQFF
>NA|TRBJ2-7|NA|TRBV11-2
TGTGCCAGCAGCTTACCCCCAGGGTACGAGCAGTACTTC
CASSLPPGYEQYF
>NA|TRBJ2-5|NA|TRBV29-1
TGCAGCGGTGGGGTTCAAGAGACCCAGTACTTC
CSGGVQETQYF
>few|TRBJ1-1|NA|TRBV14
TGTGCCAGCAGCCAACAGACCGGAGGGGGAGCTTTCTTT
CASSQQTGGGAFF
>NA|TRBJ2-5|TRBD2|TRBV11-2
TGTGCCAGCAGCTCCGGACTAGAAGGAGAGACCCAGTACTTC
CASSSGLEGETQYF
>many|TRBJ2-2|NA|TRBV20-1
TGCAGTGCCCCTCAACACGACACCGGGGAGCTGTTTTTT
CSAPQHDTGELFF
>few|TRBJ1-4|NA|TRBV10-2
TGCGCCAGCACCGGGGGCCAGAATGAAAAACTGTTTTTT
CASTGGQNEKLFF
>NA|TRBJ1-1|NA|TRBV12-3/TRBV12-4
TGTGCCAGCACCGCAAACCCATTGAACACTGAAGCTTTCTTT
CASTANPLNTEAFF
>few|TRBJ1-1|NA|TRBV20-1
TGCAGTGCTAGAGTGGGGGAGTGGGACACTGAAGCTTTCTTT
CSARVGEWDTEAFF
>few|TRBJ2-7|NA|TRBV7-9
TGTGCCAGCAGCCCCCTGGCCGAGCAGTACTTC
CASSPLAEQYF
>few|TRBJ2-7|NA|TRBV28
TGTGCCAGCAGTTTTGTGGACGAGCAGTACTTC
CASSFVDEQYF
>few|TRBJ2-3|NA|TRBV2
TGTGCCAGCAGAGCCGACAGGAGTGCAGATACGCAGTATTTT
CASRADRSADTQYF
>many|TRBJ1-1|NA|TRBV2
TGTGCCAGCAGTCCCCAGGGCCTTGAAGCTTTCTTT
CASSPQGLEAFF
>few|TRBJ2-3|TRBD2|TRBV6-1
TGTGCCAGCAGAAGGGGTAGCGGGTCTAGCACAGATACGCAGTATTTT
CASRRGSGSSTDTQYF
>NA|TRBJ2-1|NA|TRBV12-3/TRBV12-4
TGTGCCAGCAGTTTACCGGGTACGACCTCCTACAATGAGCAGTTCTTC
CASSLPGTTSYNEQFF
>few|TRBJ2-6|NA|TRBV11-2
TGTGCCAGCAGGGAAGCGAGCTCTGGGGCCAACGTCCTGACTTTC
CASREASSGANVLTF
>many|TRBJ2-5|NA|TRBV2
TGTGCCAGCAGTGGAAACGGTATAATGGAGACCCAGTACTTC
CASSGNGIMETQYF
>many|TRBJ2-2|NA|TRBV2
TGTGCCACCAGCTTGGGACATCAATCTACCGGGGAGCTGTTTTTT
CATSLGHQSTGELFF
>many|TRBJ2-7|NA|TRBV10-3
TGTGCCATCAGTGAGTCTGACGGAAGCTCCTACGAGCAGTACTTC
CAISESDGSSYEQYF
>many|TRBJ1-1|TRBD1|TRBV12-3/TRBV12-4
TGTGCCAGCAGTTTTGGACCGGGACAGGGAGTCTCTGAAGCTTTCTTT
CASSFGPGQGVSEAFF
>many|TRBJ2-3|TRBD2|TRBV12-3/TRBV12-4
TGTGCCAGCAGACCAAACACTAGGGACTACATTGATACGCAGTATTTT
CASRPNTRDYIDTQYF
>few|TRBJ2-1|NA|TRBV9
TGTGCCAGCAGCCCCCTCGGCGGGACGTCCTACAATGAGCAGTTCTTC
CASSPLGGTSYNEQFF
>NA|TRBJ2-3|TRBD2|TRBV5-5
TGTGCCAGCAGGGCTAGCGGGGGTCGAGATACGCAGTATTTT
CASRASGGRDTQYF
>few|TRBJ2-7|TRBD2|TRBV11-2
TGTGCCAGCAGTTGGGTTAGCGGGGGGGCCTACGAGCAGTACTTC
CASSWVSGGAYEQYF
>NA|TRBJ1-3|NA|TRBV6-1
TGTGCCAGCAGCCCACCTGGGTCCAGCTCTGGAAACACCATATATTTT
CASSPPGSSSGNTIYF
>NA|TRBJ2-5|TRBD2|TRBV11-1
TGTGCCAGCAGCTGCACGCGACTAGCGGACCCCCGTGGGGAGACCCAGTACTTC
CASSCTRLADPRGETQYF
>NA|TRBJ2-7|NA|TRBV16
TGTGCCAGCAGCCAATTCGACAGCTCCTACGAGCAGTACTTC
CASSQFDSSYEQYF
>many|TRBJ1-1|NA|TRBV5-1
TGCGCCAGCAGCTTGGCCTGGGGGGGTCGCGCGACTGAAGCTTTCTTT
CASSLAWGGRATEAFF
>many|TRBJ1-1|NA|TRBV29-1
TGCAGCGTCCTACAGGGCAACACTGAAGCTTTCTTT
CSVLQGNTEAFF
>NA|TRBJ1-5|TRBD1|TRBV6-1
TGTGCCAGCAGATCGGGCGGACAGGGGAGTCAGCCCCAGCATTTT
CASRSGGQGSQPQHF
>once|TRBJ2-1|NA|TRBV2
TGTGCCAGCAGTGAAGGTAGCTGGGGTGAGCAGTTCTTC
CASSEGSWGEQFF
>once|TRBJ2-5|NA|TRBV5-1
TGCGCCAGCAGCTTAGGGAAGGGAGAGACCCAGTACTTC
CASSLGKGETQYF
>once|TRBJ2-5|NA|TRBV7-2
TGTGCCAGCAGCCCACTCACTTCGGGGAGGGAGACCCAGTACTTC
CASSPLTSGRETQYF
>NA|TRBJ2-1|TRBD2|TRBV6-2/TRBV6-3
TGTGCCAGCAGTTACGGTCCCACAGCTAGCGGGAGGAATGAGCAGTTCTTC
CASSYGPTASGRNEQFF
>few|TRBJ2-5|NA|TRBV20-1
TGCAGTGCTAGAGGGCAGGTACAAGAGACCCAGTACTTC
CSARGQVQETQYF
>NA|TRBJ2-2|NA|TRBV3-1
TGTGCCAGCAGGAGCGCCGGGGAGCTGTTTTTT
CASRSAGELFF
>many|TRBJ2-7|NA|TRBV6-6
TGTGCCAGCAAGGGGACCTACGAGCAGTACTTC
CASKGTYEQYF
>many|TRBJ2-5|NA|TRBV29-1
TGCAGCGTGAATGGGGGGCTGGAGACCCAGTACTTC
CSVNGGLETQYF